This TCR beta chain was recovered during a study of T cell repertoires in ileal Crohn's disease. Background on the study: Patients had a median approximately 7.5-year disease duration, and less than 40% were active smokers. Postoperative therapy was given to about half: some eleven thiopurines, around 17 anti-TNF agents. General study results and limits: Active smokers at surgery had more clonal expansions than non-smokers. Mucosal expansions were suggested to be mainly CD8 T cells.

This clone was seen a handful of times. Its matching antigen is unknown. The CDR3 sequence is 17 residues long. Germline-derived CDR1 and CDR2 are ENHRY and SYGVKD. V was shortened by 6 bases and J by 0 bases, with 18 bases between the two germline ends. The repertoire was sequenced with immunoSEQ multiplex PCR; TCRdb's copy has only in-frame clones and lacks some. The sample lists tens of thousands of clones; around 80% were seen once. The receptor was isolated from an adult with Crohn's disease. This chain uses TRBV10-3 with TRBJ1-3; D might be TRBD1 (6 bases). Sequencing was performed on ileal tissue. CDR3 in DNA: TGTGCCATCAGAGGGAAACAGGGAACGAGCTCTGGAAACACCATATATTTT. This gives the protein CAIRGKQGTSSGNTIYF.